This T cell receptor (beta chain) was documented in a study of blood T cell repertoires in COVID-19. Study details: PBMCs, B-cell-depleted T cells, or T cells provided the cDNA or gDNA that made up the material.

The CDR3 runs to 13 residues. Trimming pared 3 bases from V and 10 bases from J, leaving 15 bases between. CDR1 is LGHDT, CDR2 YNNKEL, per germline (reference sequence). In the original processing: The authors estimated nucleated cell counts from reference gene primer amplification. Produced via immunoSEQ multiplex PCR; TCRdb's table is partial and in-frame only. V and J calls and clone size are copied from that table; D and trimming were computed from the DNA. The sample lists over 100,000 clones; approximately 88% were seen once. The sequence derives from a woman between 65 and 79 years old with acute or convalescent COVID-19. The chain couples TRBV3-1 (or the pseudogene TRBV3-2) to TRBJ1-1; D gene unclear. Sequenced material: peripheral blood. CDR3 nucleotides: TGTGCCAGCAGCCAGAGCGGCGCTCTTGGAGCTTTCTTT. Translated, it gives CASSQSGALGAFF.